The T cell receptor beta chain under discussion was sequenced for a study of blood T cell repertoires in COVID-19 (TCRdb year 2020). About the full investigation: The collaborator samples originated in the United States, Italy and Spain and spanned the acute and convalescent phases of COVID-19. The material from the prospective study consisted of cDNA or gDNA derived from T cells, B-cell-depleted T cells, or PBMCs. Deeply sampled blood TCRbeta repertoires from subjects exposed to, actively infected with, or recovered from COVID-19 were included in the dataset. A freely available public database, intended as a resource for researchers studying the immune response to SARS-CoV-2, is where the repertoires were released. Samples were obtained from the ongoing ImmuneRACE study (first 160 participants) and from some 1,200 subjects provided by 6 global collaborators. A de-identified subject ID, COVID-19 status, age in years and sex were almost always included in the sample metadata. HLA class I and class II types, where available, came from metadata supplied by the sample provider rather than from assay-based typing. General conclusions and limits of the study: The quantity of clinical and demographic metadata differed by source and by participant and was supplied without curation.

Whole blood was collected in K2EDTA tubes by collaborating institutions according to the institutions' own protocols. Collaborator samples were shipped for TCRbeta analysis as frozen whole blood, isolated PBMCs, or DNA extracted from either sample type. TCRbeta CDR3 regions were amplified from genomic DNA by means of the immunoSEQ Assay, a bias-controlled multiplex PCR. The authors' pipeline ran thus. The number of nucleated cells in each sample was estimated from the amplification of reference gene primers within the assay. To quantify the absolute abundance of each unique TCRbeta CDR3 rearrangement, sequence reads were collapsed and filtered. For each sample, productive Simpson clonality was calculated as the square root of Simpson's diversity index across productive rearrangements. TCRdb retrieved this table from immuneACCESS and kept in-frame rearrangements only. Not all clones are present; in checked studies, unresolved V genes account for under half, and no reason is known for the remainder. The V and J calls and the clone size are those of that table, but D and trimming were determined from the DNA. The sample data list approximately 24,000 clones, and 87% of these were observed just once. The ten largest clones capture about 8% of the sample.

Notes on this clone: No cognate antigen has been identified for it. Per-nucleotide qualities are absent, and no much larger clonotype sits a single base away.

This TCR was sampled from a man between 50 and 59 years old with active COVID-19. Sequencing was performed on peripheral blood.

The CDR3 region: CASSYTGVRNTIYF. The DNA sequence is as follows: TGTGCCAGCAGCTATACAGGGGTGAGAAACACCATATATTTT. The rearrangement combines TRBV11-2 with TRBJ1-3; the central 7 bases match TRBD1. Spanning cysteine to phenylalanine, the CDR3 consists of 14 amino acids. Left in the record is the CDR3 DNA by itself, 42 bases read in frame from the first base. The germline V gene specifies SGHAT as CDR1 and FQNNGV as CDR2. The V end gives up 4 bases and the J end 5 bases, leaving 5 bases in the junction not matched to a gene.